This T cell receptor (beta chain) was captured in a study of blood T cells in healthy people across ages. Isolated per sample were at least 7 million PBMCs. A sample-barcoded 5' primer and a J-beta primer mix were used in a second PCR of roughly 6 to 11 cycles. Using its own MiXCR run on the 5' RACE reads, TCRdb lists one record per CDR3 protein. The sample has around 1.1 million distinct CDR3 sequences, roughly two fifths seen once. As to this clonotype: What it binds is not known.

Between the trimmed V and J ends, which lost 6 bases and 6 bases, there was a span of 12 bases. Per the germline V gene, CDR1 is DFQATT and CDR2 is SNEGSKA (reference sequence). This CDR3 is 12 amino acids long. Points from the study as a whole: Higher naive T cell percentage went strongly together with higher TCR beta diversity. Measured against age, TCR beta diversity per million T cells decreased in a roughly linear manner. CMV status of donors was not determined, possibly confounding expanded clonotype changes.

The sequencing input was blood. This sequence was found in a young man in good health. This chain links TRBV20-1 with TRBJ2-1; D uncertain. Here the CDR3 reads CSAPAALNEQFF. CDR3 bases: TGCAGTGCCCCGGCGGCACTCAATGAGCAGTTCTTC.